These 14 T cell receptor beta chains share one sample of origin, sequenced in a study of human T cells and chemical hapten exposure. TCRdb re-derived calls from the RACE reads in MiXCR, one entry per CDR3 protein. The sample lists 250,000 or so distinct CDR3 sequences; almost 8% were seen once. The time point here: pre-sensitization, week 0. Treatment noted: therapeutic diphenylcyclopropenone sensitization with weekly scalp DPC. Sequences were derived from whole blood, sampled in connection with sensitization to the hapten diphenylcyclopropenone (DPC). These receptors originate from a man aged 18 to 30 with alopecia areata. Some clones in this sample may be carry-over from other donors' samples.

The J gene is TRBJ2-5, the V gene TRBV7-2; TRBD2 matches 13 bases. Germline values: CDR1 SGHTA, CDR2 FQGNSA. This CDR3 is 16 amino acids long. J gave up 2 bases and V 4 bases, and 4 bases lay outside the gene matches. CDR3 loop: CASSYTSGGGQETQYF. The CDR3, as DNA: TGTGCCAGCAGCTACACTAGCGGGGGGGGACAAGAGACCCAGTACTTC. The full variable domain, rest sourced from reference TRBV7-2 and TRBJ2-5, is GAGVSQSPSNKVTEKGKDVELRCDPISGHTALYWYRQSLGQGLEFLIYFQGNSAPDKSGLPSDRFSAERTGGSVSTLTIQRTQQEDSAVYLCASSYTSGGGQETQYFGPGTRLLVL.

In this sample, this clonotype turned up many times. The V call is TRBV4-3, the J call TRBJ2-6; D is uncertain. The CDR3 has 15 residues. Germline-derived CDR1 and CDR2 are LGHNA and YSLEER. The V end was cut by 1 base, the J end by 1 base, with 5 bases between. As DNA, the CDR3 is TGCGCCAGCAGCCAAGTTGGTTCTGGGGCCAACGTCCTGACTTTC. Its translation is CASSQVGSGANVLTF.

This chain links TRBV6-2 or TRBV6-3 with TRBJ1-1; D remains ambiguous. This CDR3 comprises 12 residues. Germline V gene data show CDR1 as MNHEY and CDR2 as SVGEGT. The V end lost 6 bases, the J end lost 10 bases, and 15 bases lay between the germline ends. The CDR3 spells CASRLPGRGAFF. DNA of the CDR3: TGTGCCAGCAGACTCCCGGGTCGGGGAGCTTTCTTT.

Ten or more counts support this clonotype. This rearrangement joins TRBV28 to TRBJ1-5, with TRBD1 as a possible D gene (5 bases). Germline loops: CDR1 MDHEN, CDR2 SYDVKM. CDR3 length: 16 amino acids. The ends were cut back, 8 bases at V and 2 bases at J, with 19 bases in the middle. This CDR3 is CASSRLGDGGNQPQHF. Written as DNA, the CDR3 is TGTGCCAGCTCGAGATTGGGGGACGGGGGCAATCAGCCCCAGCATTTT.

This clonotype was seen more than once but under ten times. The chain recombines TRBV14 with TRBJ2-2; D not resolved. Per germline, CDR1 SGHDN and CDR2 FVKESK. The CDR3 extends over 17 amino acids. Trimming cost V 3 bases and J 2 bases, with 16 bases left between them. This chain's CDR3 is CASSHGRGPYNTGELFF. In nucleotides, the CDR3 is TGTGCCAGCAGCCATGGAAGAGGACCATACAACACCGGGGAGCTGTTTTTT.

V usage is TRBV7-2 and J usage is TRBJ1-2, with D perhaps TRBD1 (5 bases). The length of the CDR3 is 13 residues. Trimming stripped 6 bases from V and 8 bases from J, with 16 bases between. Germline V CDR1 and CDR2: SGHTA, FQGNSA. CDR3 DNA sequence: TGTGCCAGCAGGCGTCAGGGTGTTTACGGCTACACCTTC. Translating it yields CASRRQGVYGYTF.

The chain combines TRBV4-3 with TRBJ1-1; no firm D call. Germline V gives CDR1 LGHNA, CDR2 YSLEER. This CDR3 is 14 amino acids long. The V end was cut by 0 bases, the J end by 7 bases, with 12 bases between. Here the CDR3 reads CASSQDRGNDEAFF. The CDR3, as DNA: TGCGCCAGCAGCCAAGATCGTGGAAATGATGAAGCTTTCTTT.

This clonotype was picked up a small number of times. The rearrangement uses TRBV6-2 or TRBV6-3 and TRBJ2-5, with a weak D call TRBD2 (7 bases). The germline V and J ends were trimmed by 2 bases and 1 base, with 11 bases remaining between them. The V gene's germline CDR1 is MNHEY and CDR2 SVGEGT. This CDR3 contains 15 residues. This chain's CDR3 is CASSYGRGPQETQYF. Here the CDR3 DNA reads TGTGCCAGCAGTTACGGGCGGGGGCCCCAAGAGACCCAGTACTTC.

This clonotype was found a few times. The chain combines TRBV2 with TRBJ2-7, with D maybe TRBD1 (6 bases). V was clipped by 6 bases and J by 3 bases, with 12 bases between them. CDR3 size: 13 residues. CDR1 is SNHLY and CDR2 is FYNNEI in the germline V gene. CDR3 sequence (DNA): TGTGCCAGCAGGGGGACGGACAGCTACGAGCAGTACGTC. This translates into CASRGTDSYEQYV.

The J gene is TRBJ2-1, the V gene TRBV6-2 or TRBV6-3; a weak D match, TRBD1 (8 bases). The CDR3 has 13 residues. The V end lost 5 bases, the J end lost 12 bases, and 17 bases lay between the germline ends. Germline V gene data show CDR1 as MNHEY and CDR2 as SVGEGT. The CDR3 spells CASSDPNRGGQFF. DNA for the CDR3: TGTGCCAGCAGTGACCCCAACAGGGGGGGGCAGTTCTTC.

At least ten counts were recorded for this clonotype. The V gene is TRBV3-1, the J gene TRBJ1-5; perhaps TRBD1 as D (6 bases). Per germline, CDR1 LGHDT and CDR2 YNNKEL (reference sequence). The CDR3 runs to 14 residues. V was cut by 5 bases and J by 0 bases, with 8 bases left in between. The CDR3 sequence is CASSDRYSNQPQHF. The CDR3 coding sequence is TGTGCCAGCAGCGACAGGTATAGCAATCAGCCCCAGCATTTT.

The sample holds many counts of this clonotype. The J gene is TRBJ1-6, the V gene TRBV20-1, with 8 positions matching TRBD1. V trimming: 6 bases; J trimming: 10 bases; junction bases outside the gene matches: 8. Germline V gives CDR1 DFQATT, CDR2 SNEGSKA (reference sequence). The CDR3 is 13 amino acids. In DNA, the CDR3 is TGCAGTGCGGGGGGACAGGCGGGGTCACCCCTCCACTTT. Encoded protein: CSAGGQAGSPLHF.

The chain recombines TRBV20-1 with TRBJ2-5, with D possibly called TRBD1 or TRBD2 (5 bases each). This CDR3 comprises 13 residues. Germline CDR1 is DFQATT and CDR2 is SNEGSKA (reference sequence). Between the trimmed V and J ends, which lost 5 bases and 5 bases, there was a span of 15 bases. The CDR3 protein is CSASPRVAETQYF. CDR3 nucleotide sequence: TGCAGTGCTTCCCCCAGGGTAGCGGAGACCCAGTACTTC.

This clonotype showed up just a few times. The gene calls are TRBV11-3 and TRBJ1-1; D not certain. This CDR3 contains 12 residues. V was pared by 0 bases and J by 7 bases, with 6 bases between. Per the germline V gene, CDR1 is SGHNT and CDR2 is YENEEA. The CDR3 DNA reads as TGTGCCAGCAGCTTAGACGGGGTTGAAGCTTTCTTT. Translation: CASSLDGVEAFF.